This is a list of T cell receptor beta chains from one sample in a study of CD8 T cells in Susac syndrome. TCRdb reprocessed the immunoSEQ multiplex PCR reads via MiXCR and lists one record per CDR3 protein. The sample holds approximately 160,000 distinct CDR3 sequences, approximately 93% seen once. Sequenced material: CD4+ T cells from PBMCs. The receptors stem from a human donor with multiple sclerosis. The CDR3 runs from the conserved cysteine through the conserved F or W. D genes are given only for firm matches. Not all rows give a size; the values are once, few, many and, for expanded clones, a class.

.	TRBD2	TRBV29-1	TRBJ2-1	CSVGLAGSPMEQFF	TGCAGCGTTGGGCTAGCGGGTTCTCCAATGGAGCAGTTCTTC
.	.	TRBV5-1	TRBJ2-7	CASSLQSGDTYEQYF	TGCGCCAGCAGCTTGCAGAGTGGGGACACCTACGAGCAGTACTTC
.	.	TRBV15	TRBJ2-7	CATSNPLSYEQYF	TGTGCCACCAGCAATCCTTTGTCCTACGAGCAGTACTTC
.	TRBD1	TRBV24-1	TRBJ2-2	CATSPGQYYTGELFF	TGTGCCACCAGCCCGGGACAGTATTACACCGGGGAGCTGTTTTTT
.	TRBD2	TRBV19	TRBJ2-5	CASHASGQETQYF	TGTGCCAGTCATGCTAGCGGGCAAGAGACCCAGTACTTC
.	TRBD1	TRBV25-1	TRBJ2-7	CASSDGTAYEQYF	TGTGCCAGCAGTGACGGGACAGCCTACGAGCAGTACTTC
.	.	TRBV20-1	TRBJ2-1	CSARDPSEGLNEQFF	TGCAGTGCTAGAGATCCTAGCGAGGGTTTAAATGAGCAGTTCTTC
.	.	TRBV6-5	TRBJ2-6	CASSYWAIRSGANVLTF	TGTGCCAGCAGTTACTGGGCGATTCGATCTGGGGCCAACGTCCTGACTTTC
.	TRBD1	TRBV5-1	TRBJ2-7	CASRLGQDYSYEQYF	TGCGCCAGCAGATTGGGACAGGATTACTCCTACGAGCAGTACTTC
.	.	TRBV28	TRBJ1-1	CASSLSPDPEAFF	TGTGCCAGCAGTTTATCCCCTGACCCTGAAGCTTTCTTT
.	.	TRBV19	TRBJ2-2	CASSIVSLSSGGGELFF	TGTGCCAGTAGTATAGTTTCCCTTAGCTCAGGAGGCGGGGAGCTGTTTTTT
.	TRBD1	TRBV30	TRBJ2-7	CAWHRDRPYEQYF	TGTGCCTGGCACCGGGACAGGCCCTACGAGCAGTACTTC
.	TRBD1	TRBV29-1	TRBJ1-2	CSVTGQGTMEAF	TGCAGCGTTACGGGACAGGGGACTATGGAGGCCTTC
.	.	TRBV6-2/TRBV6-3	TRBJ2-5	CASSYLGGRETQYF	TGTGCCAGCAGTTACTTGGGGGGTCGAGAGACCCAGTACTTC
.	TRBD1	TRBV12-5	TRBJ2-2	CASVDRDRDTGELFF	TGTGCTAGTGTGGACCGGGACAGGGACACCGGGGAGCTGTTTTTT
.	TRBD1	TRBV16	TRBJ1-5	CASSRFNPGQGADQPQHF	TGTGCCAGCAGCCGCTTCAATCCGGGACAGGGGGCGGATCAGCCCCAGCATTTT
.	TRBD1	TRBV6-5	TRBJ1-1	CASSYSRFGQGMNTEAFF	TGTGCCAGCAGTTACTCCAGATTTGGACAGGGGATGAACACTGAAGCTTTCTTT
.	TRBD1	TRBV18	TRBJ1-1	CASSSDRGTEAFF	TGTGCCAGCTCTTCGGACAGGGGAACTGAAGCTTTCTTT
.	.	TRBV23-1	TRBJ2-2	CASSRKGRSGELFF	TGCGCCAGCAGTCGAAAAGGGAGGTCCGGGGAGCTGTTTTTT
.	TRBD2	TRBV6-2/TRBV6-3	TRBJ2-4	CASSGTTGGPGAKNIQYF	TGTGCCAGCAGCGGTACAACGGGAGGGCCTGGGGCCAAAAACATTCAGTACTTC
once	TRBD1	TRBV2	TRBJ2-2	CASRGQFTGELFF	TGTGCCAGCAGGGGACAGTTCACCGGGGAGCTGTTTTTT
.	TRBD1	TRBV20-1	TRBJ1-2	CSAHRGTEDGYTF	TGCAGTGCCCACCGCGGGACAGAGGATGGCTACACCTTC
.	.	TRBV29-1	TRBJ2-3	CSVAFGDTQYF	TGCAGCGTTGCGTTCGGGGATACGCAGTATTTT
.	TRBD2	TRBV7-9	TRBJ2-3	CASSILAGGQTDTQYF	TGTGCCAGCAGCATTCTAGCGGGAGGACAAACAGATACGCAGTATTTT
.	TRBD1	TRBV9	TRBJ1-5	CASSAGTDIQPQHF	TGTGCCAGCAGCGCGGGGACAGACATTCAGCCCCAGCATTTT
.	TRBD2	TRBV4-3	TRBJ2-6	CASSQPGVAGPLGGANVLTF	TGCGCCAGCAGCCAACCCGGAGTAGCGGGACCCCTCGGGGGGGCCAACGTCCTGACTTTC